This T cell receptor (beta chain) appears in the sequencing data of a study of PD-1 blockade in mismatch repair-deficient tumors. Study context: Enrolled about 2013-2016, patients had progressing, pretreated mismatch repair-deficient cancers of around twelve types.

Time point described: archival surgical resection tumor tissue. Every patient had mismatch repair deficiency by PCR or immunohistochemistry. The TCR-sequenced patients were a few responders to pembrolizumab. Tumor tissue came from archival surgical resections of a few responders. The CDR3 covers 15 residues. Germline-derived CDR1 and CDR2 are SGHRS and YFSETQ. Data came from immunoSEQ multiplex PCR; TCRdb stores just in-frame clones and leaves some out. The sample consists of thousands of clones, about four fifths of them appearing once. Of note for this clone: The germline gene is not matched at one end of the junction; a read error may be the cause.

The receptor was isolated from an adult with mismatch repair-deficient cancer. The sample in question was primary tumor tissue, obtained from a patient treated with pembrolizumab. The chain has TRBV5-1 and TRBJ2-7; the match to TRBD1 covers 8 bases. CDR3 sequence (DNA): TGCGTCAGCAGCTTGGTTGCGGGACAGGAGTACGAGCAGTACTTC. It translates to CVSSLVAGQEYEQYF.